This TCR beta chain was documented in a study of response to subunit inactivated influenza vaccine. There are a few counts of this clonotype. One entry per CDR3 protein, called by TCRdb with MiXCR from the RT-PCR reads. This sample has 500,000 to 650,000 distinct CDR3 sequences, with less than 8% found just once. The CDR3 is made up of 15 amino acids. Germline trimming cut 5 bases from V and 2 bases from J; bases unmatched to any gene: 4. In germline, CDR1 is SGHVS, CDR2 FNYEAQ. The chain links TRBV7-6 to TRBJ2-1; the match to TRBD2 covers 9 bases. Material: PBMCs from blood, obtained less than 25 months after vaccination. The receptor comes from a man aged 50-75 years who received an inactivated influenza vaccine. In nucleotides, the CDR3 is TGTGCCAGCAGCACGGCTAGCGGGGCCTACAATGAGCAGTTCTTC. It codes for CASSTASGAYNEQFF.